A selection of T cell receptor beta chains follows, all from one sample in a study of blood T cell repertoires in COVID-19. Sequencing was performed with immunoSEQ multiplex PCR; in TCRdb, only in-frame clones are kept and a portion is missing. Of around 190,000 clones in the sample, more than 80% are singletons; the top ten hold 6% to 8.5%. Sequenced: peripheral blood. The receptors originated from a human donor in a cohort sampled during active COVID-19. Both conserved end residues are part of each CDR3. D genes are given only for firm matches. Rows may omit the clone size; those that give it use once, few, many or a size class.

>TRBJ2-3|.|TRBV6-4|.
CASSYSKVSPSTDTQYF
TGTGCCAGCAGTTACTCCAAAGTCAGTCCTAGCACAGATACGCAGTATTTT
>TRBJ1-1|TRBD1|TRBV19|.
CASRTTGVLNTEAFF
TGTGCCAGTAGAACCACAGGGGTTTTGAACACTGAAGCTTTCTTT
>TRBJ2-7|.|TRBV3-1/TRBV3-2|.
CASSQDLSSYEQYF
TGTGCCAGCAGCCAAGATCTGAGTTCCTACGAGCAGTACTTC
>TRBJ1-2|.|TRBV27|.
CASSSRESSTWGYTF
TGTGCCAGCAGTTCCCGGGAATCTTCCACTTGGGGCTACACCTTC
>TRBJ1-3|TRBD1|TRBV13|.
CASSLMTGGIGNTIYF
TGTGCCAGCAGCCTTATGACAGGGGGCATTGGAAACACCATATATTTT
>TRBJ2-7|TRBD1|TRBV19|.
CASSRGQDPYEQYF
TGTGCCAGTAGTAGAGGACAGGACCCCTACGAGCAGTACTTC
>TRBJ1-2|TRBD1|TRBV29-1|.
CSVDGAGTVYGYTF
TGCAGCGTTGACGGCGCAGGGACAGTCTATGGCTACACCTTC
>TRBJ1-1|.|TRBV27|.
CASRSSGGRNTEAFF
TGTGCCAGCAGATCCTCCGGCGGGCGGAACACTGAAGCTTTCTTT
>TRBJ2-1|TRBD2|TRBV5-1|.
CASSPGGASYNEQFF
TGCGCCAGCAGCCCCGGGGGGGCCTCCTACAATGAGCAGTTCTTC
>TRBJ1-1|TRBD1|TRBV2|few
CASRRQGEGAAFF
TGTGCCAGCAGGAGACAGGGAGAGGGGGCCGCTTTCTTT